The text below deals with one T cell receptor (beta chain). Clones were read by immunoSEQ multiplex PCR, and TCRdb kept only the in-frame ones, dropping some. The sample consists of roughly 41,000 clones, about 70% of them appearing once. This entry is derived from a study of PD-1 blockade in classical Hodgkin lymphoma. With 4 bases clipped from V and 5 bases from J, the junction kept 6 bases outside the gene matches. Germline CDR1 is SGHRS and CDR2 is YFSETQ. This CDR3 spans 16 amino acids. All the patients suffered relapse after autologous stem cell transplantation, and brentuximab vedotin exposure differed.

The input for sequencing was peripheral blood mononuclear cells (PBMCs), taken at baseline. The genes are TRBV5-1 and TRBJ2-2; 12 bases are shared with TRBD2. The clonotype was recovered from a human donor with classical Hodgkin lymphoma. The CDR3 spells CASSIRLAGDTGELFF. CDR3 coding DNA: TGCGCCAGCAGCATCCGACTAGCGGGAGATACCGGGGAGCTGTTTTTT.